This T cell receptor (beta chain) was documented in a study of shared clonotypes between healthy human individuals. Study-wide results and limits: Rarefaction showed that sequencing of sorted subsets was incomplete (despite large depth).

This clone was counted a single time. The target antigen is unknown. The study drew its donors from healthy HIV-negative adults without recent acute infections or vaccinations. Donors, without exception, were Caucasian adults residing in Nashville, Tennessee. When replicate PCRs were run on sorted subsets, they used about 220 ng DNA, 30,000 to 35,000 T cell genomes. Profiling relied on immunoSEQ multiplex PCR, and the TCRdb table lists in-frame clones only, not all of them. The repertoire has about 640,000 clones, 60% to 80% of them found once; the top ten carry around 1.8%. Germline CDR1 and CDR2: SGHDN and FVKESK. CDR3 size: 15 residues. V shed 3 bases, J shed 2 bases, and the junction held 3 bases outside the gene matches.

This sequence originates from a woman aged 25-40 years in good health. J is TRBJ2-3 and V is TRBV14; 9 bases fit TRBD1. Input material: memory CD4+ T cells sorted from blood. Subset noted: CD45RA-negative fraction. This CDR3 reads CASSQRQGVTDTQYF. The CDR3, as DNA: TGTGCCAGCAGCCAGCGACAGGGGGTCACAGATACGCAGTATTTT.